The present T cell receptor beta chain was sequenced within a study of beta chain features in type 1 diabetes. Study results and caveats: Among patients, naive, central memory and Treg TCRB repertoires appeared more similar than among healthy donors. Moderate yet significant TCRB CDR3 shortening was seen in Type 1 diabetes patients in all four CD4+ subsets. VDJ junctions in type 1 diabetes patients carried more deletions and fewer insertions.

Researchers reported sorting CD4+ naive, central memory, regulatory and stem cell-like memory cells via CD45RO/CCR7/CD25/CD127/CD95/CD27. Sorted populations all had greater than 95% purity. Reverse transcribing all isolated RNA meant expressed TCRB transcripts were sequenced. Clones were sequenced by immunoSEQ multiplex PCR, and TCRdb holds only the in-frame ones, with some missing. The sample shows 350,000 to 400,000 clones, roughly 13% of them seen only once. Trimming removed 0 bases at V and 10 bases at J, with 8 bases between. Germline V gene data show CDR1 as SGHDT and CDR2 as YYEEEE. The CDR3 sequence is 12 residues long. For this clone: Its antigen is undetermined.

The specimen was naive CD4+ T cells from blood. This sequence was found in a young woman with type 1 diabetes. The V gene is TRBV5-6, the J gene TRBJ2-1, with D unresolved. The chain's CDR3 is CASSLGLEEQFF. The CDR3 DNA reads TGTGCCAGCAGCTTGGGGTTAGAGGAGCAGTTCTTC.